This record concerns one TCR beta chain sequence. Its target is not known. This specimen belongs to a study of post-analysis software for immune sequencing data. Points from the study as a whole: Those samples that were prepared in the same batch co-clustered strongly by F measure.

cDNA libraries of TCR beta carried unique molecular identifiers. TCRdb reprocessed the PCR reads with MiXCR, giving one entry per CDR3 protein. This table has about 400,000 distinct CDR3 sequences, 30% to 45% appearing once. The sequencing input was blood. This TCR was sampled from a girl aged 10 to 17 with multiple sclerosis.

This CDR3 reads CSAREGSFVDFTDTQYF. CDR3 in DNA: TGCAGTGCTAGAGAAGGCTCGTTTGTGGACTTCACAGATACGCAGTATTTT. This chain joins TRBV20-1 and TRBJ2-3; TRBD2 might be the D (5 bases). The CDR3 spans 17 residues. Trimming stripped 0 bases from V and 2 bases from J, with 18 bases between. CDR1 is DFQATT and CDR2 is SNEGSKA in the germline V gene (reference sequence).